The 11 T cell receptor beta chains presented below share a single source sample, sequenced in a study of blood T cell repertoires in COVID-19. Profiling relied on immunoSEQ multiplex PCR, and the TCRdb table lists in-frame clones only, not all of them. The profile shows tens of thousands of clones, 85% to 90% of them singletons. Sample: peripheral blood. The receptors originated from a human donor in a cohort sampled during active COVID-19.

The chain is built from TRBV4-1 and TRBJ2-7, with D perhaps matching TRBD2 (6 bases). Germline lookup yields CDR1 MGHRA and CDR2 YSYEKL. V was clipped by 0 bases and J by 0 bases, with 9 bases between them. The CDR3 runs 15 residues. This CDR3 is CASSQEEGISYEQYF. Written as DNA, the CDR3 is TGCGCCAGCAGCCAAGAGGAGGGGATCTCCTACGAGCAGTACTTC.

This clone has a handful of counts. The chain combines TRBV10-3 with TRBJ2-7; 9 bases are a match to TRBD2. The CDR3 length is 17 residues. Unmatched junction bases numbered 13, after V lost 0 bases and J lost 7 bases. Looked up from germline, CDR1 is ENHRY and CDR2 is SYGVKD. The chain's CDR3 is CAISESKVAGGRLEQYF. The CDR3 DNA follows: TGTGCCATCAGTGAGTCGAAGGTTGCGGGGGGGCGGTTAGAGCAGTACTTC.

CDR3 amino acids: CASSLGGALGGYTF. The DNA of the CDR3 is TGTGCCAGCAGCTTGGGGGGCGCCCTCGGAGGCTACACCTTC. V gene TRBV5-4 combines with J gene TRBJ1-2; possible D gene TRBD1, 5 bases. The CDR3 covers 14 residues. The germline V and J ends were trimmed by 0 bases and 8 bases, with 14 bases remaining between them. CDR1 and CDR2 from the germline V gene are SGHNT and YYREEE (reference sequence).

This chain joins TRBV14 and TRBJ2-5; possible D gene TRBD2, 5 bases. Germline V gene data show CDR1 as SGHDN and CDR2 as FVKESK. Trimming shortened V by 0 bases and J by 11 bases, and 13 bases separated the two germline ends. The length of the CDR3 is 13 residues. The chain's CDR3 is CASSQDPPGSQYF. DNA for the CDR3: TGTGCCAGCAGCCAAGATCCCCCGGGAAGTCAGTACTTC.

The rearrangement links TRBV7-2 to TRBJ2-5; D is undetermined. V gave up 2 bases and J gave up 2 bases, with 3 bases separating them. CDR1 and CDR2 (germline): SGHTA, FQGNSA. The CDR3 extends over 12 amino acids. The CDR3 DNA is TGTGCCAGCAGCTTACTTCAAGAGACCCAGTACTTC. Protein product: CASSLLQETQYF.

The J gene is TRBJ1-1, the V gene TRBV28, with 9 bases fitting TRBD1. V was pared by 7 bases and J by 4 bases, with 10 bases of the junction left unmatched. Germline V gene lookup returns CDR1 MDHEN and CDR2 SYDVKM. The CDR3 is 15 residues long. The DNA for the CDR3 is TGTGCCAGCACCACACAGGGGGCGCTGGGCACTGAAGCTTTCTTT. Protein product: CASTTQGALGTEAFF.

The genes are TRBV9 and TRBJ2-3, with D possibly matching TRBD2 (5 bases). The CDR3 spans 13 residues. V lost 3 bases and J 2 bases, leaving 7 bases between the germline ends. In germline, CDR1 is SGDLS, CDR2 YYNGEE. CDR3 coding DNA: TGTGCCAGCAGCGACGGGATCACAGATACGCAGTATTTT. Its protein is CASSDGITDTQYF.

The chain employs TRBV28 and TRBJ2-4, with a tentative D call TRBD2 (5 bases). The CDR3 length is 12 residues. The germline gives CDR1 MDHEN, CDR2 SYDVKM. Trimming took off 5 bases at V and 11 bases at J, with 13 bases between the two ends. The CDR3: CASSPPGLFQYF. The CDR3 bases are TGTGCCAGCAGTCCTCCTGGACTGTTTCAGTACTTC.

A single count supports this clone. The rearrangement uses TRBV2 and TRBJ2-3, with D perhaps matching TRBD2 (7 bases). The ends were cut back, 3 bases at V and 1 base at J, with 17 bases in the middle. Germline V gives CDR1 SNHLY, CDR2 FYNNEI. The CDR3 is made up of 17 amino acids. The CDR3 sequence is CASSDLKAGARTDTQYF. In DNA, the CDR3 is TGTGCCAGCAGTGACCTGAAGGCGGGGGCCCGCACAGATACGCAGTATTTT.

The rearrangement joins TRBV5-1 to TRBJ2-5; 10 nucleotides align to TRBD2. The CDR3 covers 15 residues. Germline loops: CDR1 SGHRS, CDR2 YFSETQ. Trimming cost V 2 bases and J 2 bases; bases outside gene matches: 3. Here the CDR3 reads CASSLWTSGQETQYF. The CDR3 bases are TGCGCCAGCAGCTTATGGACTAGCGGACAAGAGACCCAGTACTTC.

The chain carries TRBV20-1 and TRBJ2-1, with a tentative D call TRBD1 (6 bases). This CDR3 is 14 amino acids long. The V gene's germline CDR1 is DFQATT and CDR2 SNEGSKA (reference sequence). Trimming took 3 bases from V and 2 from J, leaving 11 bases between them. CDR3 sequence (DNA): TGCAGTGCTAGTCGACAGGTTACCTACAATGAGCAGTTCTTC. Translation gives CSASRQVTYNEQFF.